These T cell receptor beta chains were read from a single sample in a study of ipilimumab plus nivolumab after autologous stem cell transplantation. TCRdb's copy holds only in-frame clones and misses some; the assay was immunoSEQ multiplex PCR. The sample has roughly 20,000 clones, about 80% seen once. The sequencing used PBMCs, collected in a trial of ipilimumab plus nivolumab as post-transplant consolidation. The receptor set was obtained from a male donor with diffuse large B-cell lymphoma. Both conserved end residues are trimmed from each CDR3. Each record gives: V gene, CDR3 protein.

TRBV28,ASKSGGGNTEAF
TRBV4-3,ASSGLVGATNEKLF
TRBV9,ASSVTSAGEKLF
TRBV30,AWSARGASGYT
TRBV7-2,ASSFGDSNQPQH
TRBV2,ASSEQGVGAEQY
TRBV10-3,VSGDRQGAPEAF
TRBV7-2,ASSAARSGNTIY
TRBV4-2,ASSQDRGNTEAF
TRBV7-9,ASSPVRAPAQETQY
TRBV6-5,ASSYGGGYGYT
TRBV2,ASSGGTVQTQY
TRBV7-2,ASSAELARQETQY
TRBV2,ASSGQGFGEAF
TRBV4-1,ASSSAWGAGYGYT
TRBV18,ASSPLESYNSPLH
TRBV7-3,ASRSGQGAFTEAF
TRBV19,ASSILGQY
TRBV18,ASSPPQGETQY
TRBV7-7,ASRTGQGRYSNQPQH
TRBV28,ASSTWTGHEQY
TRBV15,ATRLAGSYNEQF
TRBV30,AWRWGVGYTEAF
TRBV15,ATSRDVGGGQETQY
TRBV7-8,ASSLSWLVETQY
TRBV19,ASSTVSSGNTIY
TRBV25-1,ASSPRTGREKLF
TRBV2,ASTEGVGTEAF
TRBV5-1,ASFPGSTGELF
TRBV7-2,ASSLYSHVQETQY
TRBV6-6,ASSYSQLAGYNEQF
TRBV7-2,ASSLGQGLVTGELF
TRBV10-3,AVRQGIVGSPLH
TRBV5-4,ASTLGHPNTGELF
TRBV5-1,ASSLVGTRHYEQY
TRBV7-9,ASSPGGTNTGELF
TRBV2,ASSEAMGQGRSGGNTIY
TRBV28,ASSSTPGQGRTGELF
TRBV28,ASSSGPYYGYT
TRBV27,ASSLSTGRPYEQY
TRBV7-2,ASSSVFSSGNTIY
TRBV6-6,ASSFSTEAF
TRBV30,AWSNRDGLYEQY
TRBV6-6,ASSYESGGNQPQH
TRBV19,ASSTLRGLQNTEAF
TRBV9,ASSVADTNTGELF
TRBV10-1,ASSDSVLGALSSYEQY
TRBV5-1,ASSRIGQLNTEAF
TRBV28,ASSLDPTLYGYT
TRBV11-2,ASSPPGQETQY
TRBV27,ASSGPSSYNEQF
TRBV2,ASRQQKHTEAF